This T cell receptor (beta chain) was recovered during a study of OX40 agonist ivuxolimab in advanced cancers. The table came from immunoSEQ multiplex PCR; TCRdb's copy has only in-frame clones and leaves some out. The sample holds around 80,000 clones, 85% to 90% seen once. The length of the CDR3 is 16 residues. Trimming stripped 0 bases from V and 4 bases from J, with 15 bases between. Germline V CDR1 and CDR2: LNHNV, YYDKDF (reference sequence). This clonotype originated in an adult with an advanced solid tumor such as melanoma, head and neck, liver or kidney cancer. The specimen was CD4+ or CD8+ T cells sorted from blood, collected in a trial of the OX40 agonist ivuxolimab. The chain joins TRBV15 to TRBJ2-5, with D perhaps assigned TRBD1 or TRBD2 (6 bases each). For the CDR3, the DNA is TGTGCCACCAGCAGAGATGGTGGGGGGCGTGGAGAGACCCAGTACTTC. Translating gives CATSRDGGGRGETQYF. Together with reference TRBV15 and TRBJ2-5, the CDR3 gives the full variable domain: DAMVIQNPRYQVTQFGKPVTLSCSQTLNHNVMYWYQQKSSQAPKLLFHYYDKDFNNEADTPDNFQSRRPNTSFCFLDIRSPGLGDTAMYLCATSRDGGGRGETQYFGPGTRLLVL.